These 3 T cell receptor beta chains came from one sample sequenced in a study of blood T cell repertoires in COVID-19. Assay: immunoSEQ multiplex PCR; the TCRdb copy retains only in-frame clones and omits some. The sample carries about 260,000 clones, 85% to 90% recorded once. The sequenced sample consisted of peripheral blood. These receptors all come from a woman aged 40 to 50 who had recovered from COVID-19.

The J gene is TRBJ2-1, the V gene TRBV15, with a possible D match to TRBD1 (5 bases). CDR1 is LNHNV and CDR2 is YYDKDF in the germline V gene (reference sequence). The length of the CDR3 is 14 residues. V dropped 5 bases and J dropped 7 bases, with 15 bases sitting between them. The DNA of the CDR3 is TGTGCCACCAGCGCACAGGTTCAGTATAATGAGCAGTTCTTC. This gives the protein CATSAQVQYNEQFF.

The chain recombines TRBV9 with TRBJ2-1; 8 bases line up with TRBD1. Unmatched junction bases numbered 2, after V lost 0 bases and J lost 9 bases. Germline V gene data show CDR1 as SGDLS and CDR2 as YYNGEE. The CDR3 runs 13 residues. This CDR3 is CASSVAGGSEQFF. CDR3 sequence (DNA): TGTGCCAGCAGCGTAGCAGGGGGCAGTGAGCAGTTCTTC. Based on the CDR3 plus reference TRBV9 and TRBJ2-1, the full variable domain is DSGVTQTPKHLITATGQRVTLRCSPRSGDLSVYWYQQSLDQGLQFLIQYYNGEERAKGNILERFSAQQFPDLHSELNLSSLELGDSALYFCASSVAGGSEQFFGPGTRLTVL.

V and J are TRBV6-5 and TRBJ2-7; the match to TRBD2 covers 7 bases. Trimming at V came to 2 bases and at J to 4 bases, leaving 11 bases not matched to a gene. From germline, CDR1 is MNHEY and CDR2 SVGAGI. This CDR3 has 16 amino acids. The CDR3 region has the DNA TGTGCCAGCAGTTACCCCAGGGAGGGAGGTAGGTACGAGCAGTACTTC. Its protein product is CASSYPREGGRYEQYF.